The source of this T cell receptor (beta chain) is a study of cytomegalovirus exposure and HLA in healthy donors. This clone was seen at least ten times. The antigen remains unidentified. Findings and limits, study-wide: A later analysis appeared to link common viral pathogens to several of the most significant clusters. Trimming of TCR beta V- and J-genes showed a link, identified in a later analysis, to a missense DCLRE1C variant.

Participants comprised healthy donors of bone marrow. Vbeta (60) and Jbeta (13) primers were used in the PCR. Here immunoSEQ multiplex PCR was the method, and the copy in TCRdb shows in-frame clones only, minus some. The sample contains roughly 200,000 clones, around 78% of which appear only once. Sequences were obtained from PBMCs. This TCR derives from a man younger than 40 in good health and CMV-seronegative.

The CDR3 loop reads CASSPIGRGPYNEQFF. CDR3 bases: TGCGCCAGCAGCCCTATAGGGCGGGGTCCCTACAATGAGCAGTTCTTC. V and J are TRBV5-1 and TRBJ2-1, with D maybe TRBD2 (6 bases). The CDR3 runs to 16 residues. The V end was cut by 4 bases, the J end by 2 bases, with 16 bases between. Germline V gene sequence: CDR1 SGHRS, CDR2 YFSETQ.